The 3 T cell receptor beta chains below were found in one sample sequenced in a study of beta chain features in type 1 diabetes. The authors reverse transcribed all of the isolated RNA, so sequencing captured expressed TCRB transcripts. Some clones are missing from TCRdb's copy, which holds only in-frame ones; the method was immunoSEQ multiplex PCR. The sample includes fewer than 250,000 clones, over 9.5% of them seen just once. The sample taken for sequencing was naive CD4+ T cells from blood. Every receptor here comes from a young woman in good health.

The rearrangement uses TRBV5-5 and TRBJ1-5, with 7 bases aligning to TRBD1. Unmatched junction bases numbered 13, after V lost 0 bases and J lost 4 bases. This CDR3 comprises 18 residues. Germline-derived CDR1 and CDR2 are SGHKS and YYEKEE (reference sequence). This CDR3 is CASSLGVGTASANQPQHF. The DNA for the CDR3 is TGTGCCAGCAGCTTGGGGGTGGGGACAGCCTCCGCTAATCAGCCCCAGCATTTT.

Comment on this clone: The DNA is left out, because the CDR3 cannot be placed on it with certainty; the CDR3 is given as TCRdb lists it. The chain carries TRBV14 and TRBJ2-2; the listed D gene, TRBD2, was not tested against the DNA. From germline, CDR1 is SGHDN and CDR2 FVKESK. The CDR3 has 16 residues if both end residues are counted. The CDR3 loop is CASSQLAGGTPGSCFF.

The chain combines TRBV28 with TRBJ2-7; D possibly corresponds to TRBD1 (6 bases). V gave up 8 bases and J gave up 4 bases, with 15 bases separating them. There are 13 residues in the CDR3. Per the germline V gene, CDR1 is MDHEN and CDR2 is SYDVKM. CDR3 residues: CASSPGQRYEQYF. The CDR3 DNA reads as TGTGCCAGCTCCCCCGGACAGCGATACGAGCAGTACTTC.